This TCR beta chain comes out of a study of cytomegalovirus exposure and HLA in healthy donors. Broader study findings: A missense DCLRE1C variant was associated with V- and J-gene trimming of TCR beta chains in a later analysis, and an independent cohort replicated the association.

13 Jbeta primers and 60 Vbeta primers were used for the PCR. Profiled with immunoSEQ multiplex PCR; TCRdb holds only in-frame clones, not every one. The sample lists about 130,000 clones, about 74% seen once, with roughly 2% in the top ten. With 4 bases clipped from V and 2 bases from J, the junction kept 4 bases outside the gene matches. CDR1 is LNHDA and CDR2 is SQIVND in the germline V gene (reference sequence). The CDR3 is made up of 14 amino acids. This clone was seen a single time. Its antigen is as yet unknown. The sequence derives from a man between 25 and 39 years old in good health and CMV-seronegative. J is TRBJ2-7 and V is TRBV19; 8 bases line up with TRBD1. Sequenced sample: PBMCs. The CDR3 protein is CASSTPGQAYEQYF. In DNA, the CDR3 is TGTGCCAGTAGTACTCCGGGACAGGCCTACGAGCAGTACTTC.